This T cell receptor beta chain was identified during a study of blood T cell repertoires in COVID-19 (dated by TCRdb to the early 2020s). For the study in its entirety: Samples covering the acute and convalescent phases of COVID-19 were provided by collaborators in the United States, Italy and Spain. The prospective study material was composed of cDNA or gDNA derived from T cells, B-cell-depleted T cells, or PBMCs. The dataset comprised deeply sampled blood TCRbeta repertoires from subjects exposed to, actively infected with, or recovered from COVID-19. A freely available public database, intended as a resource for researchers studying the immune response to SARS-CoV-2, is where the repertoires were released. The samples were drawn from the first 160 participants of the ongoing ImmuneRACE study and from roughly 1,300 subjects provided by 6 global collaborators. Nearly every sample came with metadata listing a de-identified subject ID, COVID-19 status, age in years and sex. HLA class I and class II types, where available, came from metadata supplied by the sample provider rather than from assay-based typing. What the authors observed across the whole study: The amount of clinical and demographic metadata varied by source and participant and was provided uncurated.

TCRbeta CDR3 regions were amplified from genomic DNA by means of the immunoSEQ Assay, a bias-controlled multiplex PCR. For the original study's pipeline: Within the assay, amplification of reference gene primers was used to estimate how many nucleated cells each sample contained. To quantify the absolute abundance of each unique TCRbeta CDR3 rearrangement, sequence reads were collapsed and filtered. For each sample, productive Simpson clonality was calculated as the square root of Simpson's diversity index across productive rearrangements. The source is immuneACCESS, and TCRdb retained only in-frame sequences with V and J called. Part of the clones is not carried over; for the studies checked, unresolved V genes explain less than half of this, and the remainder is unexplained. D and trimming come from the DNA, and the V and J calls and clone size come from that table. The table for this sample lists about 520,000 clones; around 85% of them were counted only once. In total, the top ten clones hold 3% to 3.5% of the sample.

The germline V gene provides CDR1 LGHNA and CDR2 YNFKEQ. V and J lose 0 bases and 1 base, and a span of 13 bases separates them. From its cysteine to its phenylalanine, the CDR3 spans 17 amino acids. The CDR3 DNA has 51 bases and is translated from base 1. Worth noting for this clone: It lacks a known antigen. Base qualities were left out, and no much larger clone turns up one base away.

Each collaborating institution followed its own protocols to collect whole blood in K2EDTA tubes. For TCRbeta analysis, collaborator samples were shipped as frozen whole blood, as isolated PBMCs, or as DNA extracted from either sample type. The chain joins TRBV4-2 to TRBJ2-1; D gene: possibly TRBD2, on 7 matching bases. What was sequenced was peripheral blood. The receptor's source is a human donor in a cohort sampled during active COVID-19. The DNA sequence is TGTGCCAGCAGCCAAGATATTCGGGGGGCTTCCTACAATGAGCAGTTCTTC. Translated, this gives CASSQDIRGASYNEQFF.